This is a list of T cell receptor beta chains from one sample in a study of OX40 agonist ivuxolimab in advanced cancers. Data came from immunoSEQ multiplex PCR; TCRdb stores just in-frame clones and leaves some out. The table records about 74,000 clones, roughly 84% of them present only once. Here the sequenced sample was CD4+ or CD8+ T cells sorted from blood, taken in a trial of the OX40 agonist ivuxolimab. The receptors were sampled from an adult with an advanced solid tumor such as melanoma, head and neck, liver or kidney cancer. Both conserved end residues are part of each CDR3. Each record gives: D gene, V gene, J gene, clone size, CDR3 protein, CDR3 DNA. D genes are given only for firm matches. Size values are once, few and many counts, or a class for expanded clones, and some rows have none.

-	TRBV7-2	TRBJ2-1	-	CASSLSRNEQFF	TGTGCCAGCAGCTTGTCCAGAAATGAGCAGTTCTTC
TRBD1	TRBV7-2	TRBJ2-7	-	CASSWDRATYEQYF	TGTGCCAGCAGCTGGGACAGGGCTACCTACGAGCAGTACTTC
-	TRBV7-8	TRBJ2-5	-	CASSLSKPFDGDSKETQYF	TGTGCCAGCAGCTTAAGCAAGCCCTTTGACGGCGACAGTAAAGAGACCCAGTACTTC
TRBD1	TRBV30	TRBJ1-5	-	CAWSSTGKQPQHF	TGTGCCTGGAGCTCGACAGGGAAACAGCCCCAGCATTTT
-	TRBV19	TRBJ1-4	-	CASSPTRINEKLFF	TGTGCCAGCAGCCCAACACGGATTAATGAAAAACTGTTTTTT
TRBD2	TRBV9	TRBJ2-1	-	CASSPTGLAGNNEQFF	TGTGCCAGCAGCCCTACAGGACTAGCGGGGAACAATGAGCAGTTCTTC
-	TRBV9	TRBJ2-2	-	CASSVVTGRAGELFF	TGTGCCAGCAGCGTAGTTACGGGAAGGGCCGGGGAGCTGTTTTTT
TRBD1	TRBV7-2	TRBJ1-2	-	CASSSSPGTGPTYGYTF	TGTGCCAGCAGCTCTAGTCCCGGGACAGGGCCTACATATGGCTACACCTTC
-	TRBV6-5	TRBJ1-1	few	CASSTSGVRGTEAFF	TGTGCCAGCAGTACCTCGGGGGTCAGAGGGACTGAAGCTTTCTTT
TRBD2	TRBV4-2	TRBJ2-5	-	CASSLRLAAQETQYF	TGTGCCAGCAGCCTTCGACTAGCGGCCCAAGAGACCCAGTACTTC
-	TRBV2	TRBJ1-1	-	CASSDPGLMNTEAFF	TGTGCCAGCAGTGACCCAGGGCTCATGAACACTGAAGCTTTCTTT
-	TRBV28	TRBJ2-5	-	CASSLVTPMGETQYF	TGTGCCAGCAGTTTAGTGACACCGATGGGGGAGACCCAGTACTTC
-	TRBV6-5	TRBJ2-6	few	CASRDVGGANVLTF	TGTGCCAGCAGAGATGTAGGGGGGGCCAACGTCCTGACTTTC
-	TRBV10-2	TRBJ1-1	-	CASTRGVQNTEAFF	TGCGCCAGCACCAGAGGGGTTCAGAACACTGAAGCTTTCTTT
-	TRBV7-2	TRBJ2-2	once	CASRPGRELFF	TGTGCCAGCAGGCCGGGCAGGGAGCTGTTTTTT
-	TRBV5-5	TRBJ1-2	-	CASSLDGFNGYTF	TGTGCCAGCAGCTTGGACGGCTTCAATGGCTACACCTTC
-	TRBV15	TRBJ2-3	-	CATSGAEATDTQYF	TGTGCCACCAGCGGGGCCGAAGCCACAGATACGCAGTATTTT
-	TRBV18	TRBJ2-2	few	CASSPGHTNTGELFF	TGTGCCAGCTCACCTGGACACACCAACACCGGGGAGCTGTTTTTT
TRBD1	TRBV18	TRBJ2-5	-	CASSPGTEETQYF	TGTGCCAGCTCACCTGGGACAGAGGAGACCCAGTACTTC
-	TRBV6-6	TRBJ2-3	-	CASSYDQTTDTQYF	TGTGCCAGCAGTTACGACCAGACCACAGATACGCAGTATTTT
TRBD1	TRBV28	TRBJ2-7	-	CASSFDRVTYEQYF	TGTGCCAGCAGTTTTGACAGGGTAACCTACGAGCAGTACTTC
-	TRBV7-9	TRBJ2-7	-	CASSLNSAYEQYF	TGTGCCAGCAGCTTAAACAGTGCCTACGAGCAGTACTTC
-	TRBV7-9	TRBJ2-5	-	CASSLGVGDPQETQYF	TGTGCCAGCAGCTTAGGAGTCGGAGACCCACAAGAGACCCAGTACTTC
TRBD1	TRBV7-3	TRBJ2-7	few	CASSLRQGGSYEQYF	TGTGCCAGCAGCTTAAGACAGGGGGGCTCCTACGAGCAGTACTTC
TRBD1	TRBV6-1	TRBJ1-1	-	CASTSGQLSRPFF	TGTGCCAGCACCTCGGGACAGCTATCCAGGCCTTTCTTT
-	TRBV14	TRBJ1-1	few	CASSQVRNTEAFF	TGTGCCAGCAGCCAAGTTCGGAACACTGAAGCTTTCTTT
-	TRBV6-6	TRBJ1-1	few	CASSWQGDPAAFF	TGTGCCAGCAGTTGGCAGGGAGACCCGGCAGCTTTCTTT
-	TRBV2	TRBJ2-7	-	CASSGMYEQYF	TGTGCCAGCAGCGGGATGTACGAGCAGTACTTC
TRBD1	TRBV5-6	TRBJ1-4	many	CASSQQGAEKLFF	TGTGCCAGCAGCCAACAGGGGGCAGAAAAACTGTTTTTT
TRBD2	TRBV7-9	TRBJ2-1	-	CASSERESYNEQFF	TGTGCCAGCAGCGAGCGGGAGTCCTACAATGAGCAGTTCTTC
-	TRBV11-1	TRBJ2-7	-	CASSLGGGTYEQYF	TGTGCCAGCAGCTTAGGGGGGGGCACGTACGAGCAGTACTTC
TRBD1	TRBV4-1	TRBJ1-1	-	CASSPRTGVNTEAFF	TGCGCCAGCAGCCCACGGACAGGGGTGAACACTGAAGCTTTCTTT
-	TRBV23-1	TRBJ2-7	-	CASSQKAKYEQYF	TGCGCCAGCAGTCAAAAAGCGAAATACGAGCAGTACTTC
-	TRBV10-3	TRBJ2-7	-	CAISDPTERTYEQYF	TGTGCCATCAGTGACCCGACCGAACGCACCTACGAGCAGTACTTC
TRBD1	TRBV28	TRBJ1-5	-	CASSLWAGQGANQPQHF	TGTGCCAGCAGTTTATGGGCTGGACAGGGCGCTAATCAGCCCCAGCATTTT
-	TRBV5-8	TRBJ2-3	-	CASSLVRGTQYF	TGTGCCAGCAGCCTGGTGAGAGGGACGCAGTATTTT
-	TRBV6-1	TRBJ1-5	-	CASSRGRNQPQHF	TGTGCCAGCAGCCGGGGCCGAAATCAGCCCCAGCATTTT
TRBD2	TRBV4-2	TRBJ2-1	-	CASRTLAGAYNEQFF	TGTGCCAGCAGGACGCTAGCGGGGGCCTACAATGAGCAGTTCTTC
TRBD1	TRBV4-3	TRBJ2-5	-	CASSQWDRAPETQYF	TGCGCCAGCAGCCAGTGGGACAGGGCCCCAGAGACCCAGTACTTC
TRBD2	TRBV7-2	TRBJ2-7	-	CASSLIASGDYEQYF	TGTGCCAGCAGCTTGATAGCTAGCGGGGACTACGAGCAGTACTTC
-	TRBV7-2	TRBJ2-1	-	CASSLAGGGVEQFF	TGTGCCAGCAGCTTAGCGGGGGGAGGAGTTGAGCAGTTCTTC
-	TRBV11-2	TRBJ2-2	-	CASSLGGSGTGELFF	TGTGCCAGCAGCTTAGGGGGCTCCGGCACCGGGGAGCTGTTTTTT
-	TRBV28	TRBJ1-5	once	CASSLPRGNSNQPQHF	TGTGCCAGCAGTTTACCCCGCGGGAATAGCAATCAGCCCCAGCATTTT
-	TRBV18	TRBJ2-7	-	CASSPGYEQYF	TGTGCCAGCTCACCAGGCTACGAGCAGTACTTC
TRBD2	TRBV9	TRBJ2-2	-	CASSRRGATGELFF	TGTGCCAGCTCCAGGCGGGGGGCAACCGGGGAGCTGTTTTTT
-	TRBV6-1	TRBJ1-1	-	CASSEARGNTEAFF	TGTGCCAGCAGTGAAGCCAGGGGGAACACTGAAGCTTTCTTT
-	TRBV7-2	TRBJ1-5	-	CASSLSPGSRDQPQHF	TGTGCCAGCAGCTTATCCCCGGGGTCGAGGGATCAGCCCCAGCATTTT
TRBD1	TRBV4-1	TRBJ1-1	-	CATRTVTGRNTEAFF	TGCGCCACCAGAACCGTGACAGGGAGGAACACTGAAGCTTTCTTT
TRBD2	TRBV7-3	TRBJ2-1	-	CASSLWGLAGRHTDEQFF	TGTGCCAGCAGCTTATGGGGTCTAGCGGGGCGCCATACGGATGAGCAGTTCTTC
TRBD2	TRBV7-9	TRBJ2-3	-	CASSKPGLAGGTDTQYF	TGTGCCAGCAGCAAACCGGGACTAGCGGGTGGCACAGATACGCAGTATTTT
TRBD1	TRBV5-1	TRBJ1-4	-	CASSLAQRTGGEKLFF	TGCGCCAGCAGCTTGGCCCAAAGGACAGGGGGGGAAAAACTGTTTTTT
-	TRBV29-1	TRBJ2-5	-	CSVESQGSGTQYF	TGCAGCGTTGAATCGCAGGGTTCCGGGACCCAGTACTTC